A selection of T cell receptor beta chains follows, all from one sample in a study of OX40 agonist ivuxolimab in advanced cancers. Using immunoSEQ multiplex PCR, the repertoire was profiled, and TCRdb retains in-frame clones only, with some absent. The data hold roughly 53,000 clones, with 84% observed a single time. Sequencing was performed on CD4+ or CD8+ T cells sorted from blood, taken in a trial of the OX40 agonist ivuxolimab. The receptors were sampled from an adult with an advanced solid tumor such as melanoma, head and neck, liver or kidney cancer. The conserved cysteine and the conserved F or W are not part of the CDR3 here.

V: TRBV19; length: 13; J: TRBJ2-7; CDR3: ASSIASRSSYEQY
V: TRBV27; length: 11; J: TRBJ2-3; CDR3: ASSLGYTDTQY
V: TRBV6-5; length: 13; J: TRBJ1-1; CDR3: ASSREGVGSTEAF
V: TRBV7-7; length: 13; J: TRBJ2-5; CDR3: ASSPRTSGPETQY
V: TRBV7-8; length: 13; J: TRBJ1-3; CDR3: ASSPWGNSGNTIY
V: TRBV2; length: 12; J: TRBJ1-6; CDR3: ASRQLLGILPLH
V: TRBV7-8; length: 13; J: TRBJ2-7; CDR3: ASSLGQGYSYEQY
V: TRBV19; length: 10; J: TRBJ1-2; CDR3: ASSMQLDGYT
V: TRBV5-1; length: 14; J: TRBJ2-1; CDR3: ASSLNELSSYNEQF
V: TRBV30; length: 10; J: TRBJ2-7; CDR3: AWTASGYEQY
V: TRBV27; length: 11; J: TRBJ2-7; CDR3: ASSLQGGYEQY
V: TRBV5-1; length: 14; J: TRBJ1-1; CDR3: ASSWEVLGENTEAF
V: TRBV5-4; length: 12; J: TRBJ1-2; CDR3: ASTLMGSRDGYT
V: TRBV28; length: 14; J: TRBJ1-5; CDR3: ASSGMDNFINQPQH
V: TRBV2; length: 14; J: TRBJ2-2; CDR3: ASSTQGVANTGELF
V: TRBV27; length: 12; J: TRBJ2-7; CDR3: ASSSDRQPYEQY
V: TRBV7-6; length: 12; J: TRBJ1-4; CDR3: ASSAGTAAVKLF
V: TRBV9; length: 11; J: TRBJ1-2; CDR3: ASSAGQIYGYT
V: TRBV11-1; length: 9; J: TRBJ2-1; CDR3: ASSLNVIPF
V: TRBV14; length: 13; J: TRBJ2-3; CDR3: ASSQGRFSTDTQY
V: TRBV6-1; length: 13; J: TRBJ2-1; CDR3: ASSEEGSSYNEQF
V: TRBV10-3; length: 11; J: TRBJ2-1; CDR3: AISGAANNEQF
V: TRBV4-3; length: 13; J: TRBJ2-7; CDR3: ASSPTLGQSGEQY
V: TRBV7-2; length: 13; J: TRBJ1-2; CDR3: ASSLGWTPNYGYT
V: TRBV6-1; length: 13; J: TRBJ2-5; CDR3: ASTPWPGGEETQY
V: TRBV5-5; length: 12; J: TRBJ1-2; CDR3: ASRGIKGAESYT
V: TRBV4-2; length: 15; J: TRBJ1-6; CDR3: ASSQEGIQGGNSPLH